The present T cell receptor beta chain was sequenced within a study of T cell changes during pregnancy in multiple sclerosis. The germline CDR1 and CDR2 sequences are LNHNV and YYDKDF (reference sequence). The CDR3 is 13 amino acids. V was shortened by 2 bases and J by 5 bases, with 9 bases between the two germline ends. The repertoire was sequenced with immunoSEQ multiplex PCR; TCRdb's copy has only in-frame clones and lacks some. This table has nearly 110,000 clones, about 89% appearing once. This clonotype was sampled from a female donor with multiple sclerosis, enrolled in a pregnancy study. Sample: peripheral blood, taken before pregnancy. The rearrangement links TRBV15 to TRBJ2-5; possibly TRBD2 for D (6 bases). CDR3 in DNA: TGTGCCACCAGCAGACCGGCGGGGGAGACCCAGTACTTC. Its protein is CATSRPAGETQYF.